The sequence of this T cell receptor (beta chain) was determined in a study of identical twins. There are 15 residues in the CDR3. V gave up 0 bases and J gave up 6 bases, with 14 bases separating them. CDR1 and CDR2 (germline): LGHNA, YNFKEQ. TCRdb analysed the 5' RACE reads with MiXCR anew, one entry per CDR3 protein. The data hold 450,000 to 650,000 distinct CDR3 sequences, with around 9.6% observed a single time. The sample also formed part of further work on yellow fever vaccine responses in identical twins.

The sample taken for sequencing was PBMCs. The source of this sequence is a woman aged 18-35 years in good health. The chain uses TRBV4-2 and TRBJ1-2; the D gene is possibly TRBD1 (5 bases). The DNA of the CDR3 is TGTGCCAGCAGCCAAGATTTTTTCAGGGACCATGGCTACACCTTC. Translation gives CASSQDFFRDHGYTF.